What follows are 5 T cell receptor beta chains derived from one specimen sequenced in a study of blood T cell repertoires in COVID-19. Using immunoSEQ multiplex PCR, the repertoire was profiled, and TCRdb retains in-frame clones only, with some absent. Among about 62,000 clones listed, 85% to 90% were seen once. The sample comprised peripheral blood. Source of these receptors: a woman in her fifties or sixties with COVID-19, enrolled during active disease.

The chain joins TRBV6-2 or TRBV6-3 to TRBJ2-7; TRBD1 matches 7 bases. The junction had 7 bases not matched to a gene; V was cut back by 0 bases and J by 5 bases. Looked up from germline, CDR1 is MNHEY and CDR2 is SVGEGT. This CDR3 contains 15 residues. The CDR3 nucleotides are TGTGCCAGCAGTTACTCGACGGCAGGGGGTGACGAGCAGTACTTC. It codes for CASSYSTAGGDEQYF.

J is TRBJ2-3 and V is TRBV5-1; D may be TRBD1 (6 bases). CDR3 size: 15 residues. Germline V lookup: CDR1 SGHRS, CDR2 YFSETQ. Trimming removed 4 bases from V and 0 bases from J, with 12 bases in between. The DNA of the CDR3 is TGCGCCAGCAGCGCCCGGACAGCTAGCACAGATACGCAGTATTTT. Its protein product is CASSARTASTDTQYF.

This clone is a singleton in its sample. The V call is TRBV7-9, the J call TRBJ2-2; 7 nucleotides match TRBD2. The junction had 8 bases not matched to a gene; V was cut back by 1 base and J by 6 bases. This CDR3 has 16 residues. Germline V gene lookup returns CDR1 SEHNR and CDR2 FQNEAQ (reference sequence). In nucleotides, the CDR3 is TGTGCCAGCAGCTTAGACGCGGGAGAGGGGTCCGGGGAGCTGTTTTTT. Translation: CASSLDAGEGSGELFF.

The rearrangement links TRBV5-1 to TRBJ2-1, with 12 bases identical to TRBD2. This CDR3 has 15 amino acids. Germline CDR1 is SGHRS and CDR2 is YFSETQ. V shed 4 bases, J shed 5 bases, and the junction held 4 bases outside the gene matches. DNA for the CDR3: TGCGCCAGCAGCCCGGGACTAGCGGGTGACAATGAGCAGTTCTTC. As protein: CASSPGLAGDNEQFF.

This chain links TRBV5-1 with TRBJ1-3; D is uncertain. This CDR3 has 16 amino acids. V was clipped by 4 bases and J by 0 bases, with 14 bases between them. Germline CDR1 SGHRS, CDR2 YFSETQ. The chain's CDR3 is CASSPGGGNSGNTIYF. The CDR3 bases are TGCGCCAGCAGCCCCGGTGGCGGGAACTCTGGAAACACCATATATTTT.